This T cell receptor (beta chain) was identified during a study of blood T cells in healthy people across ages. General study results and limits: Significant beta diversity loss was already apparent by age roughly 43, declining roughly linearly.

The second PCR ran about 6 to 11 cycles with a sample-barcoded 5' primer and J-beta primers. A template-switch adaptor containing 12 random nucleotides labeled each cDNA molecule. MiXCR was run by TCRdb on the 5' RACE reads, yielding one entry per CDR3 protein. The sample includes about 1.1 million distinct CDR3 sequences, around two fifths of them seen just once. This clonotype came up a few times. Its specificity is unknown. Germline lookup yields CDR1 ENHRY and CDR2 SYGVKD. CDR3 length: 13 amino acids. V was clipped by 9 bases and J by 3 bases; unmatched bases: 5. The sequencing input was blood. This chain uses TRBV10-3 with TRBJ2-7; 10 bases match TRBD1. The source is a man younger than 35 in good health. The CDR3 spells CAIAGTGDYEQYF. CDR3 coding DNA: TGTGCCATAGCTGGGACAGGGGACTACGAGCAGTACTTC.